The table lists the clone carrying this T cell receptor beta chain with a few counts. No antigen is known for it. These data originate in a study of T-cell memory formation after mild COVID-19. Study-wide points: Balance between CD4 and CD8 was seen in clones contracting day 15 to 85, and a CD4+ lean was seen in later expanders. The authors did not confirm SARS-CoV-2 specificity of second-wave clones peaking day 37. Prior to infection, memory already included some responding clones, suggesting cross-reactive memory joined.

The ends were cut back, 6 bases at V and 8 bases at J, with 11 bases in the middle. The CDR3 loop spans 12 amino acids. 5'RACE with constant-segment primers yielded barcoded, UMI-tagged TCR alpha and TCR beta cDNA libraries. TCRdb independently ran MiXCR on the 5' RACE reads; one entry per CDR3 protein. The top ten clones hold 22% of a sample with more than 300,000 distinct CDR3 sequences, about an eighth of them seen once. V gene TRBV12-3 or TRBV12-4 combines with J gene TRBJ2-1; no firm D call. This receptor was taken from a man in his late teens or twenties who had mild COVID-19 (a few samples of this study predate the infection). Cell type and time point are not known. What was sequenced was PBMCs or a T cell subset sorted from them (not recorded which). CDR3 residues: CASSPRADEQFF. In DNA, the CDR3 is TGTGCCAGCAGCCCAAGGGCCGATGAGCAGTTCTTC.